The 2 T cell receptor beta chains given below trace back to one sample, sequenced in a study of blood T cell repertoires in COVID-19. The table came from immunoSEQ multiplex PCR; TCRdb's copy has only in-frame clones and leaves some out. Among 260,000 or so clones listed, roughly 88% were seen once. Sequencing input: peripheral blood. These receptors originate from a young man with active or convalescent COVID-19.

This chain links TRBV7-9 with TRBJ2-3; perhaps TRBD2 as D (5 bases). Trimming stripped 0 bases from V and 3 bases from J, with 13 bases between. CDR1 and CDR2 (germline): SEHNR, FQNEAQ (reference sequence). The CDR3 length is 16 residues. The CDR3 is CASSLAGGRQTDTQYF. CDR3 sequence (DNA): TGTGCCAGCAGCTTAGCTGGAGGTCGGCAGACAGATACGCAGTATTTT.

The V and J genes are TRBV19 and TRBJ2-7; D is perhaps TRBD1 (5 bases). Germline CDR1 reads LNHDA; CDR2 reads SQIVND (reference sequence). The CDR3 has 15 residues. V lost 2 bases and J 5 bases, leaving 16 bases between the germline ends. For the CDR3, the DNA is TGTGCCAGTAGTATAAGTAGGGGCGGAAAAAACGAGCAGTACTTC. This translates into CASSISRGGKNEQYF.